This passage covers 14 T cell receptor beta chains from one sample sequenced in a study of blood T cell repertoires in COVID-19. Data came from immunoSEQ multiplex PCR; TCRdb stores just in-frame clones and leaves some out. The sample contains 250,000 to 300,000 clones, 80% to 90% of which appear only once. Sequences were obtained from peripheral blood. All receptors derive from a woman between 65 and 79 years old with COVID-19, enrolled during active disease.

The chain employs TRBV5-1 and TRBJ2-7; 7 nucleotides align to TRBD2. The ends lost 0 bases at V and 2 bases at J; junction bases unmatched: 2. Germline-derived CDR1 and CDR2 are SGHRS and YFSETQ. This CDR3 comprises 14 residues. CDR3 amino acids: CASSLGAGAYEQYF. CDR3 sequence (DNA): TGCGCCAGCAGCTTGGGGGCGGGGGCCTACGAGCAGTACTTC.

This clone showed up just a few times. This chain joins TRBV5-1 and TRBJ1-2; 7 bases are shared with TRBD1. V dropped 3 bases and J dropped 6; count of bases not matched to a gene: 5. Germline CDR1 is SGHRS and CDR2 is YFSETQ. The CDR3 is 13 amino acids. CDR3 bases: TGCGCCAGCAGCTCAACCGGGACAGATGGCTACACCTTC. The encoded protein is CASSSTGTDGYTF.

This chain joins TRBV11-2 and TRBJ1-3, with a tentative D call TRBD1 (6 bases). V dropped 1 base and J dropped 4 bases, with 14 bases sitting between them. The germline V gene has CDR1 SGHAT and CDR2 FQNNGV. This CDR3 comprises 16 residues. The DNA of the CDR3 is TGTGCCAGCAGCTTAGTGGGGGCCCGTACGGGAAACACCATATATTTT. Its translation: CASSLVGARTGNTIYF.

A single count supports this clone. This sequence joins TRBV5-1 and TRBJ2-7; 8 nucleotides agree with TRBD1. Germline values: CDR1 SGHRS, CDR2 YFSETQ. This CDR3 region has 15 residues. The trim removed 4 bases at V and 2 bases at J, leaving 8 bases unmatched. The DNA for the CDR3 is TGCGCCAGCAGCATAACGAGGACAGGGCCCTACGAGCAGTACTTC. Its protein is CASSITRTGPYEQYF. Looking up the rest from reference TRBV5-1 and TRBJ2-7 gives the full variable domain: KAGVTQTPRYLIKTRGQQVTLSCSPISGHRSVSWYQQTPGQGLQFLFEYFSETQRNKGNFPGRFSGRQFSNSRSEMNVSTLELGDSALYLCASSITRTGPYEQYFGPGTRLTVT.

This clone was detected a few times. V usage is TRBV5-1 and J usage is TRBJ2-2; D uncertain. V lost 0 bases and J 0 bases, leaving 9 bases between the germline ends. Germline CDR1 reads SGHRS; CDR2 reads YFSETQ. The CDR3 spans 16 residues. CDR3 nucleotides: TGCGCCAGCAGCTTGGCGTGGCAGTCGAACACCGGGGAGCTGTTTTTT. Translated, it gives CASSLAWQSNTGELFF.

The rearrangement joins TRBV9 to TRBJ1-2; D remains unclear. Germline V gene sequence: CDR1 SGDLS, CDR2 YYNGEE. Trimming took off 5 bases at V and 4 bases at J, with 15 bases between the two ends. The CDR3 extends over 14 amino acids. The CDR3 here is CASSPQTAGYGYTF. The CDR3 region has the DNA TGTGCCAGCAGTCCCCAGACGGCAGGCTATGGCTACACCTTC. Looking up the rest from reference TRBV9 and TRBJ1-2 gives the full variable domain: DSGVTQTPKHLITATGQRVTLRCSPRSGDLSVYWYQQSLDQGLQFLIQYYNGEERAKGNILERFSAQQFPDLHSELNLSSLELGDSALYFCASSPQTAGYGYTFGSGTRLTVV.

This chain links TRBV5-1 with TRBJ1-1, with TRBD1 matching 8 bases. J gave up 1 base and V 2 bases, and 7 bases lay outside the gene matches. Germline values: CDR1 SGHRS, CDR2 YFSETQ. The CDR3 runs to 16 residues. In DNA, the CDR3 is TGCGCCAGCAGCTTAAGCGGCGGACAGGGGAACACTGAAGCTTTCTTT. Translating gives CASSLSGGQGNTEAFF. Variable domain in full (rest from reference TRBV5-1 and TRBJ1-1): KAGVTQTPRYLIKTRGQQVTLSCSPISGHRSVSWYQQTPGQGLQFLFEYFSETQRNKGNFPGRFSGRQFSNSRSEMNVSTLELGDSALYLCASSLSGGQGNTEAFFGQGTRLTVV.

CDR3 sequence reads: CASSHDRVYEQYF. CDR3 coding DNA: TGTGCCAGCAGCCACGACAGGGTCTACGAGCAGTACTTC. V gene TRBV28 combines with J gene TRBJ2-7, with TRBD1 matching over 7 bases. Germline CDR1 is MDHEN and CDR2 is SYDVKM. With 6 bases clipped from V and 3 bases from J, the junction kept 5 bases outside the gene matches. The CDR3 covers 13 residues. The complete variable domain, with remaining parts taken from reference TRBV28 and TRBJ2-7, reads DVKVTQSSRYLVKRTGEKVFLECVQDMDHENMFWYRQDPGLGLRLIYFSYDVKMKEKGDIPEGYSVSREKKERFSLILESASTNQTSMYLCASSHDRVYEQYFGPGTRLTVT.

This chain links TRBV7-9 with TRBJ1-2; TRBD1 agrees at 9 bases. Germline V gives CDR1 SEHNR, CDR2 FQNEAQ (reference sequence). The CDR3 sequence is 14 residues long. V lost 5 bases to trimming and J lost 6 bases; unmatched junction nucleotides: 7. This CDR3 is CASSPRTGDDGYTF. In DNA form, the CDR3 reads TGTGCCAGCAGCCCGAGGACAGGGGACGATGGCTACACCTTC.

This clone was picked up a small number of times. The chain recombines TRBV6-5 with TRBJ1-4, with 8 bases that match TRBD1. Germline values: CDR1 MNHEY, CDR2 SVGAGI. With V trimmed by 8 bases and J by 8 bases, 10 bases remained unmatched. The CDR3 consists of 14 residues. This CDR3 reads CASRIGTGAEKLFF. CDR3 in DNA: TGTGCCAGCCGGATCGGGACAGGAGCCGAAAAACTGTTTTTT.

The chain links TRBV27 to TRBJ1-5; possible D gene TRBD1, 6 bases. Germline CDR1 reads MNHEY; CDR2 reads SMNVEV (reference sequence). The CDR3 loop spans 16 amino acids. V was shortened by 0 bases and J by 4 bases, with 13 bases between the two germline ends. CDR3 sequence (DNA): TGTGCCAGCAGTTTATCGCCCCCCACAGGGAATCAGCCCCAGCATTTT. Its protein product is CASSLSPPTGNQPQHF.

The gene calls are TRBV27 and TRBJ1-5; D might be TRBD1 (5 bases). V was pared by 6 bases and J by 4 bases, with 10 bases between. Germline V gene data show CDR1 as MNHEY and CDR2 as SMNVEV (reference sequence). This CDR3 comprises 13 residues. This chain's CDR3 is CASRRDSNQPQHF. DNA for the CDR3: TGTGCCAGCAGACGCGACAGTAATCAGCCCCAGCATTTT.

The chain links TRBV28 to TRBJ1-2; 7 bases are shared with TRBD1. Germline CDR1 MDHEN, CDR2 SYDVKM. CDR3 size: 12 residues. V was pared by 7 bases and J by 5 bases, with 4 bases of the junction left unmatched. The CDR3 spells CASMAQGYGYTF. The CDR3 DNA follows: TGTGCCAGCATGGCACAGGGGTATGGCTACACCTTC.

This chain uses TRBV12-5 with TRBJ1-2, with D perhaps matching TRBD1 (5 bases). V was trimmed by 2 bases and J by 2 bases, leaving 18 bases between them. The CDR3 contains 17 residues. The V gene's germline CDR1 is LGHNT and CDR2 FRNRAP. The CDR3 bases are TGTGCTAGTGGTTTGAGGATTTGGGGGAGGGGAAACTATGGCTACACCTTC. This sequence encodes CASGLRIWGRGNYGYTF.